The 10 T cell receptor beta chains below come from one sample, sequenced in a study of metastatic and nonmetastatic thyroid tumors. TCRdb re-analyzed the PCR reads through MiXCR. The sample lists around 30,000 clones, 3.5% to 5% occurring once. Thyroid surgery was preceded by no treatment in any patient. The sample was blood. The receptors derive from a female donor with papillary thyroid cancer or a benign thyroid nodule (not recorded which). Some clones in this sample may be carry-over from other donors' samples.

This clone was counted between two and nine times. The rearrangement links TRBV4-1 to TRBJ1-1; D is uncertain. The CDR3 extends over 13 amino acids. V lost 1 base, J lost 1 base, and 4 bases lay in between. The germline V gene has CDR1 MGHRA and CDR2 YSYEKL. Here the CDR3 DNA reads TGCGCCAGCAGCCAAGTGCGGAACACTGAAGCTTTCTTT. Translating it yields CASSQVRNTEAFF.

This rearrangement joins TRBV12-3 or TRBV12-4 to TRBJ2-1, with a weak D call TRBD1 (5 bases). The CDR3 is 15 amino acids. V lost 6 bases and J 5 bases, leaving 17 bases between the germline ends. The CDR3 sequence is CASRHWKEQDNEQFF. DNA for the CDR3: TGTGCCAGCAGACATTGGAAAGAACAGGACAATGAGCAGTTCTTC.

This clone was recorded many times. V and J are TRBV5-1 and TRBJ1-2; 8 nucleotides match TRBD1. Germline trimming cut 4 bases from V and 8 bases from J; bases unmatched to any gene: 10. Germline CDR1 and CDR2: SGHRS and YFSETQ. This CDR3 is 14 amino acids long. CDR3: CASSPPGGAYGYTF. The CDR3 region has the DNA TGCGCCAGCAGCCCCCCAGGGGGCGCTTACGGCTACACCTTC.

The sample holds a few counts of this clone. A junction end diverges from the germline sequence, so it may reflect a read error. V is TRBV19 and J is TRBJ2-7; D may be TRBD1 (5 bases). Looked up from germline, CDR1 is LNHDA and CDR2 is SQIVND (reference sequence). The length of the CDR3 is 14 residues. The CDR3 coding sequence is TGTGCCATTAGTCCGGACATCGGTAGTAACGAGCAGTACTTC. Amino acid sequence: CAISPDIGSNEQYF.

V is TRBV10-1 and J is TRBJ1-1, with unresolved D. Trimming took 0 bases from V and 3 from J, leaving 5 bases between them. CDR1 is WNHNN, CDR2 SYGVQD, per germline (reference sequence). The CDR3 is 13 amino acids. The CDR3 coding sequence is TGCGCCAGCAGTGAGTCGCGGTACACTGAAGCTTTCTTT. Its protein product is CASSESRYTEAFF.

The CDR3 nucleotides read TGTGCCAGCAGACATAGGACAGGGGGCGCGGGATCACCCCTCCACTTT. Protein: CASRHRTGGAGSPLHF. The gene calls are TRBV27 and TRBJ1-6; 11 nucleotides align to TRBD1. Germline loops: CDR1 MNHEY, CDR2 SMNVEV (reference sequence). The CDR3 extends over 16 amino acids. V was clipped by 6 bases and J by 10 bases; unmatched bases: 11.

Ten or more counts support this clone. This may come from a read error, since a much larger clone is one base off. V gene TRBV27 combines with J gene TRBJ2-7, with 8 bases matching TRBD2. Germline loops: CDR1 MNHEY, CDR2 SMNVEV (reference sequence). This CDR3 has 15 residues. In DNA, the CDR3 is TGTGCCAGCAGTCTGGGGACTAGGGGTTTTAGGGAGCAGCACTTC. Amino acids: CASSLGTRGFREQHF.

This clone was observed a few times. The chain joins TRBV5-1 to TRBJ1-4; 9 bases fit TRBD1. The ends lost 2 bases at V and 7 bases at J; junction bases unmatched: 3. The CDR3 length is 14 residues. Germline CDR1 reads SGHRS; CDR2 reads YFSETQ. CDR3 sequence reads: CASSLRTGVEKLFF. The CDR3 DNA is TGCGCCAGCAGCTTAAGGACAGGGGTTGAAAAACTGTTTTTT.

This clone was detected only a few times. The chain has TRBV20-1 and TRBJ2-3; 11 nucleotides match TRBD2. V was clipped by 3 bases and J by 3 bases; unmatched bases: 11. Germline lookup yields CDR1 DFQATT and CDR2 SNEGSKA (reference sequence). The CDR3 extends over 17 amino acids. CDR3 in amino acids: CSARSGLAGGGTDTQYF. In nucleotides, the CDR3 is TGCAGTGCTAGGTCTGGGCTAGCGGGAGGAGGGACAGATACGCAGTATTTT.

In its sample, this clone was seen many times. The chain joins TRBV13 to TRBJ2-1; 7 bases align to TRBD1. V shed 5 bases, J shed 0 bases, and the junction held 7 bases outside the gene matches. This CDR3 has 16 residues. CDR1 and CDR2 from the germline V gene are PRHDT and FYEKMQ (reference sequence). The CDR3 spells CASSPRTGSSYNEQFF. DNA for the CDR3: TGTGCCAGCAGCCCGCGGACAGGCAGCTCCTACAATGAGCAGTTCTTC. The whole variable domain, remainder taken from reference TRBV13 and TRBJ2-1, is AAGVIQSPRHLIKEKRETATLKCYPIPRHDTVYWYQQGPGQDPQFLISFYEKMQSDKGSIPDRFSAQQFSDYHSELNMSSLELGDSALYFCASSPRTGSSYNEQFFGPGTRLTVL.